The next 4 T cell receptor beta chains were all read from a single sample in a study of T cells after yellow fever vaccination. One entry per CDR3 protein results from TCRdb running MiXCR on the 5' RACE reads. The sample lists hundreds of thousands of distinct CDR3 sequences, roughly 3.9% occurring once. Material: PBMCs, obtained 5 days after the yellow fever booster vaccination. The origin of the receptors is a man in his late teens or twenties who received the YFV17D yellow fever vaccine.

The chain carries TRBV7-2 and TRBJ1-5; no definite D call. CDR1 and CDR2 (germline): SGHTA, FQGNSA. This CDR3 has 15 residues. V was clipped by 0 bases and J by 11 bases, with 17 bases between them. CDR3 nucleotides: TGTGCCAGCAGCTTAGCGGGAGCAAGCCGCCGAGCCCAGCATTTT. Its translation: CASSLAGASRRAQHF.

In this sample, this clonotype turned up many times. The V call is TRBV10-3, the J call TRBJ1-1; perhaps TRBD1 as D (5 bases). V lost 7 bases and J 10 bases, leaving 19 bases between the germline ends. The CDR3 has 13 amino acids. Germline V gene lookup returns CDR1 ENHRY and CDR2 SYGVKD. In DNA, the CDR3 is TGTGCCATCAATGTCGACTTAACCGGGGGAGCTTTCTTT. It specifies CAINVDLTGGAFF.

This clonotype was detected many times. The genes are TRBV18 and TRBJ1-5, with 7 positions matching TRBD1. This CDR3 spans 13 amino acids. Germline CDR1 reads KGHSH; CDR2 reads LQKENI. Losses at the gene ends were 4 bases for V and 6 bases for J; bases not matched to a gene: 3. CDR3 protein: CASSQQGSQPQHF. The CDR3 bases are TGTGCCAGCTCACAACAGGGGTCTCAGCCCCAGCATTTT. Full variable domain (rest looked up from reference TRBV18 and TRBJ1-5): NAGVMQNPRHLVRRRGQEARLRCSPMKGHSHVYWYRQLPEEGLKFMVYLQKENIIDESGMPKERFSAEFPKEGPSILRIQQVVRGDSAAYFCASSQQGSQPQHFGDGTRLSIL.

This clonotype was counted ten times or more. The rearrangement joins TRBV15 to TRBJ2-7; 8 nucleotides agree with TRBD1. This CDR3 region has 15 residues. Trimming at V came to 2 bases and at J to 3 bases, leaving 6 bases not matched to a gene. Germline CDR1 reads LNHNV; CDR2 reads YYDKDF (reference sequence). The CDR3 nucleotides read TGTGCCACCAGCAGAAGGACAGGGTCCATCTACGAGCAGTACGTC. Its protein product is CATSRRTGSIYEQYV.